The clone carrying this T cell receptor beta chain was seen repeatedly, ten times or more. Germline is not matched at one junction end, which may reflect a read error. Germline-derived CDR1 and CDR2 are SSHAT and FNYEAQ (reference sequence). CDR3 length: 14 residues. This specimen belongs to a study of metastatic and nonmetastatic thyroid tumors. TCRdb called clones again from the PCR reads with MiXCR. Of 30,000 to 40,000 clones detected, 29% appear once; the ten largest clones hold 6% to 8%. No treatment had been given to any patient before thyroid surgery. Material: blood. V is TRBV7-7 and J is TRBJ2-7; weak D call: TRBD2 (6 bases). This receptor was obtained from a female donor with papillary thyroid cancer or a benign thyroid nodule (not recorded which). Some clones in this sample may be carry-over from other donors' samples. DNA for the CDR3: TGTGCTAGCAGCTTAGCGGCAGGCCCCTACGAGCAGTACTTC. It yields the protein CASSLAAGPYEQYF. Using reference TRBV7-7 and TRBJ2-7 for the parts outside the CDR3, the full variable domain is GAGVSQSPRYKVTKRGQDVTLRCDPISSHATLYWYQQALGQGPEFLTYFNYEAQPDKSGLPSDRFSAERPEGSISTLTIQRTEQRDSAMYRCASSLAAGPYEQYFGPGTRLTVT.